Listed here are 12 T cell receptor beta chains from one sample, sequenced in a study of cytomegalovirus exposure and HLA in healthy donors. The study ran its PCR with 60 Vbeta and 13 Jbeta primers. Sequencing used immunoSEQ multiplex PCR; TCRdb keeps in-frame clones, though not all of them. The repertoire holds 150,000 or so clones, with more than 65% as singletons. The sample was PBMCs. Receptors were obtained from a man aged 30 to 39 in good health and CMV-seronegative.

This sequence joins TRBV19 and TRBJ2-5; unclear D gene. Germline V CDR1 and CDR2: LNHDA, SQIVND (reference sequence). The CDR3 is 16 amino acids. V lost 5 bases, J lost 5 bases, and 21 bases lay in between. The CDR3 sequence: CASSFSRSTNLETQYF. The CDR3 region has the DNA TGTGCCAGTAGTTTCTCTAGGTCAACTAATTTGGAGACCCAGTACTTC.

J is TRBJ2-2 and V is TRBV6-6; no clear D. This CDR3 spans 12 amino acids. Per the germline V gene, CDR1 is MNHNY and CDR2 is SVGAGI (reference sequence). Trimming removed 8 bases at V and 1 base at J, with 5 bases between. The CDR3 loop is CASYRNTGELFF. The CDR3 DNA follows: TGTGCCAGCTACAGGAACACCGGGGAGCTGTTTTTT.

J is TRBJ1-2 and V is TRBV28, with D perhaps matching TRBD1 (5 bases). The germline V and J ends were trimmed by 1 base and 3 bases, with 15 bases remaining between them. The germline V gene encodes CDR1 MDHEN and CDR2 SYDVKM. CDR3 size: 16 residues. The CDR3 coding sequence is TGTGCCAGCAGTTTATCCCCGGCAGGGAAAGACTATGGCTACACCTTC. Encoded protein: CASSLSPAGKDYGYTF.

V usage is TRBV28 and J usage is TRBJ1-6, with a possible D match to TRBD1 (5 bases). Trimming cost V 7 bases and J 5 bases, with 15 bases left between them. Germline V gives CDR1 MDHEN, CDR2 SYDVKM. This CDR3 has 15 residues. The CDR3 DNA reads as TGTGCCAGCACCCCCCCTGGACAAAATAATTCACCCCTCCACTTT. Translating gives CASTPPGQNNSPLHF.

This clone turned up a few times. This rearrangement joins TRBV5-1 to TRBJ2-7; no clear D gene. This CDR3 has 15 residues. Germline V gene data show CDR1 as SGHRS and CDR2 as YFSETQ. The V and J ends lost 5 bases and 2 bases respectively, with 17 bases between them. CDR3 bases: TGCGCCAGCAGTCTCTTCGATTCACTAACCTACGAGCAGTACTTC. Translated: CASSLFDSLTYEQYF.

The chain couples TRBV30 to TRBJ2-7; 8 bases are a match to TRBD2. The ends lost 2 bases at V and 9 bases at J; junction bases unmatched: 15. This CDR3 spans 15 amino acids. Germline lookup yields CDR1 GTSNPN and CDR2 SVGIG (reference sequence). DNA of the CDR3: TGTGCCTGGAGTAAAGGGTCGGGAGGGGCGCTCGGGCAGTACTTC. It is translated as CAWSKGSGGALGQYF.

The rearrangement links TRBV19 to TRBJ1-4, with D possibly TRBD1 on 5 matching bases. Trimming shortened V by 4 bases and J by 6 bases, and 18 bases separated the two germline ends. The CDR3 loop spans 16 amino acids. CDR1 is LNHDA and CDR2 is SQIVND in the germline V gene (reference sequence). In DNA, the CDR3 is TGTGCCAGTAGTACCGGCAGGACTTGGGGGGATGAAAAACTGTTTTTT. Protein: CASSTGRTWGDEKLFF.

CDR3 loop: CASPGQSHQPQHF. The CDR3 DNA reads TGTGCTAGCCCGGGACAGAGTCATCAGCCCCAGCATTTT. This chain joins TRBV7-7 and TRBJ1-5; TRBD1 agrees at 7 bases. The CDR3 sequence is 13 residues long. Germline V gene data show CDR1 as SSHAT and CDR2 as FNYEAQ (reference sequence).

This rearrangement joins TRBV13 to TRBJ2-2; tentatively, D is TRBD1 (6 bases). Trimming took 5 bases from V and 5 from J, leaving 15 bases between them. CDR3 length equals 15 residues. CDR1 is PRHDT and CDR2 is FYEKMQ in the germline V gene (reference sequence). The CDR3 DNA sequence: TGTGCCAGCAGCAAACAACAGGGATTGACCGGGGAGCTGTTTTTT. Its protein product is CASSKQQGLTGELFF.

The V and J genes are TRBV28 and TRBJ1-5, with 7 bases aligning to TRBD1. The V segment lost 6 bases and the J segment 3 bases; nucleotides outside the gene matches: 14. This CDR3 has 17 residues. Germline CDR1 MDHEN, CDR2 SYDVKM. The CDR3 coding sequence is TGTGCCAGCAGCCGAGACTCCCGGACAGGCCTCAATCAGCCCCAGCATTTT. Protein: CASSRDSRTGLNQPQHF.

This chain connects TRBV4-3 to TRBJ2-7; 9 bases are shared with TRBD1. The ends lost 0 bases at V and 5 bases at J; junction bases unmatched: 11. Per the germline V gene, CDR1 is LGHNA and CDR2 is YSLEER. CDR3 length: 17 amino acids. The CDR3 spells CASSQDYPDRGFNEQYF. CDR3 nucleotide sequence: TGCGCCAGCAGCCAAGACTACCCCGACAGGGGGTTTAACGAGCAGTACTTC.

This chain links TRBV9 with TRBJ2-7; 8 bases are shared with TRBD2. Per the germline V gene, CDR1 is SGDLS and CDR2 is YYNGEE. The CDR3 has 14 residues. Trimming at V came to 4 bases and at J to 3 bases, leaving 6 bases not matched to a gene. The CDR3 here is CASSPRRGGYEQYF. The CDR3 DNA follows: TGTGCCAGCAGCCCCCGCCGGGGGGGCTACGAGCAGTACTTC.